This TCR beta chain is from a study of Ad26.COV2.S vaccination and SARS-CoV-2 variants. V shed 0 bases, J shed 4 bases, and the junction held 3 bases outside the gene matches. Germline V CDR1 and CDR2: LGHNA, YNFKEQ. The CDR3 is 16 residues long. General study points: Substantial breadth in spike-specific CD8+ and CD4+ T cell responses was reportedly seen after vaccination. Placebo and vaccine recipients had non-spike TCR breadth that was similar.

About this clone itself: What it recognizes is unknown.

TCRdb's table, derived via immunoSEQ multiplex PCR, lists solely in-frame clones and lacks some. The data show tens of thousands of clones, about 83% seen once. The sequenced sample was peripheral blood, obtained after recovery from COVID-19. The rearrangement uses TRBV4-2 and TRBJ2-1; 10 bases fit TRBD2. The receptor was derived from a human donor who had recovered from COVID-19. CDR3 loop: CASSQESSGGYNEQFF. DNA of the CDR3: TGTGCCAGCAGCCAAGAGTCTAGCGGGGGTTACAATGAGCAGTTCTTC.